Shown below are 4 T cell receptor beta chains from a single sample sequenced in a study of breast tumors, draining lymph nodes, adjacent tissues. TCRdb re-analysed the multiplex PCR reads in MiXCR, keeping a single row per CDR3 protein. The sample has about 13,000 distinct CDR3 sequences, roughly 57% seen once. Material: tumor-adjacent breast tissue. These receptors were taken from a female donor with breast cancer. Some clones in this sample may be carry-over from other donors' samples.

This chain joins TRBV4-2 and TRBJ2-7; no clear D. V lost 3 bases, J lost 6 bases, and 6 bases lay in between. Germline lookup yields CDR1 LGHNA and CDR2 YNFKEQ. The CDR3 loop spans 11 amino acids. CDR3 nucleotides: TGTGCCAGCAGCCAGAGTTCCGAGCAGTACTTC. Its translation is CASSQSSEQYF.

The V and J genes are TRBV20-1 and TRBJ1-4; 8 nucleotides line up with TRBD1. The V gene end was trimmed by 3 bases and the J gene end by 12 bases; junction bases not matched to a gene: 9. This CDR3 has 13 amino acids. Germline CDR1 is DFQATT and CDR2 is SNEGSKA (reference sequence). CDR3 sequence reads: CSASEGQDRQLFF. CDR3 coding DNA: TGCAGTGCTAGTGAGGGACAGGACCGCCAACTGTTTTTT.

This clonotype occurred many times. The J gene is TRBJ1-1, the V gene TRBV5-1; D gene ambiguous. Looked up from germline, CDR1 is SGHRS and CDR2 is YFSETQ. The ends were cut back, 2 bases at V and 0 bases at J, with 11 bases in the middle. This CDR3 region has 15 residues. CDR3: CASSLEGPMNTEAFF. DNA for the CDR3: TGCGCCAGCAGCTTAGAGGGCCCCATGAACACTGAAGCTTTCTTT.

Turning to this clonotype: A read error may produce the germline difference seen at one junction end. The chain employs TRBV12-3 or TRBV12-4 and TRBJ1-1; D gene uncertain. This CDR3 is 14 amino acids long. CDR3 protein: CAGSLSRMNTEASF. The CDR3 nucleotides are TGTGCCGGCAGTTTAAGCAGGATGAACACTGAAGCTTCCTTT.